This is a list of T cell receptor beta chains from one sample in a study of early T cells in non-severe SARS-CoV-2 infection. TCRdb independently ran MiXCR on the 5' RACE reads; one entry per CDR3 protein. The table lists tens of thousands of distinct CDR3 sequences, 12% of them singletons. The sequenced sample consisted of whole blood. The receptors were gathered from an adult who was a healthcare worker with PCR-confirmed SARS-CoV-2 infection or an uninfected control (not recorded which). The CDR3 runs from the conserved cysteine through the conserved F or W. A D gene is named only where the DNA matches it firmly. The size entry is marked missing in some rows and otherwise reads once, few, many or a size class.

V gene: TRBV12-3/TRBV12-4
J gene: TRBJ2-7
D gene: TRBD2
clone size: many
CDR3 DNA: TGTGCCAGCAGTATGGGCGGGAGTCTGGAGCAGTACTTC
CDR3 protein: CASSMGGSLEQYF

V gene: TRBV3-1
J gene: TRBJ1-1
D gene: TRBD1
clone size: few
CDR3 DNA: TGTGCCAGCAGCCGGAACCGGGACAGGGGCGGGAACACTGAAGCTTTCTTT
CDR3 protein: CASSRNRDRGGNTEAFF

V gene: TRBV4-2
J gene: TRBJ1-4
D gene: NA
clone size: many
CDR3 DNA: TGTGCCAGCAGCCGCGACAGCTCAACTAATGAAAAACTGTTTTTT
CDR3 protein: CASSRDSSTNEKLFF

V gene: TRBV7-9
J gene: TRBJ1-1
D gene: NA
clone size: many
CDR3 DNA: TGTGCCAGCAGCTTAGCGCCTACAGTAAACACTGAAGCTTTCTTT
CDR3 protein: CASSLAPTVNTEAFF

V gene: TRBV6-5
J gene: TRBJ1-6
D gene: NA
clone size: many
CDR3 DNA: TGTGCCAGCAGTACCTCAGGGGTGAGGCGGAATTCACCCCTCCACTTT
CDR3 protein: CASSTSGVRRNSPLHF

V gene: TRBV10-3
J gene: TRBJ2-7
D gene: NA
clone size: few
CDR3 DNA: TGTGCCATCAGTGACCTGACCTACGAGCAGTACTTC
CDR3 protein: CAISDLTYEQYF

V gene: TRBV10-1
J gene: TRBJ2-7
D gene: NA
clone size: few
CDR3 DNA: TGCGCCAGCAGGGGTATGATCGGGTCCTACGAGCAGTACTTC
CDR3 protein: CASRGMIGSYEQYF

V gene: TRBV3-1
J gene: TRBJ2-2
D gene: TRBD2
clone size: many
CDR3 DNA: TGTGCCAGCAGCCAGACTAGCCTAGGGGTCGGGGAGCTGTTTTTT
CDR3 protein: CASSQTSLGVGELFF

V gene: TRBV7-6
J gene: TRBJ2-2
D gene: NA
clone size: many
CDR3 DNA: TGTGCCAGCAGCTTCCAGCAGGGTGTTAACACCGGGGAGCTGTTTTTT
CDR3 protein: CASSFQQGVNTGELFF

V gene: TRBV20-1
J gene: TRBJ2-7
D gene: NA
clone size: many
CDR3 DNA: TGCAGTGCGGAGGATGGGGGCTACGAGCAGTACTTC
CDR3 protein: CSAEDGGYEQYF

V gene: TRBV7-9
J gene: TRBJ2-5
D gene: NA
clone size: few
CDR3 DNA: TGTGCCAGCAGCCCGGACTCGACCCGGACGACCCAGTACTTC
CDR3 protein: CASSPDSTRTTQYF

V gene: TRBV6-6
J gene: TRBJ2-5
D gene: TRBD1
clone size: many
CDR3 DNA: TGTGCCAGCAGTTACTCCATTGACAGGGGAGAGACCCAGTACTTC
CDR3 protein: CASSYSIDRGETQYF

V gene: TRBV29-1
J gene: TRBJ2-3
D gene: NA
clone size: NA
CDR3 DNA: TGCAGCGTTGATAGGACCGGGGCAGATACGCAGTATTTT
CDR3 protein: CSVDRTGADTQYF

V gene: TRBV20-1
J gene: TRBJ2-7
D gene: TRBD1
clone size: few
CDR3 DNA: TGCAGTGCTTCACTTCCGGGACAGGGATCCCACGAGCAGTACTTC
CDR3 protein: CSASLPGQGSHEQYF

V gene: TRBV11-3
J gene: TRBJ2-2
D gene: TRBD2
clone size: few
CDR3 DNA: TGTGCCAGCAGCCTCACAGGACTCGCGGGAGGGACCGGGGAGCTGTTTTTT
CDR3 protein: CASSLTGLAGGTGELFF

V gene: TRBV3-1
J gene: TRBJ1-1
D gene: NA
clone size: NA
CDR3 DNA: TGTGCCTGCAGCCTCGGCTTAGTGGGAGCCACTGAAGTTTTCTTT
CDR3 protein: CACSLGLVGATEVFF

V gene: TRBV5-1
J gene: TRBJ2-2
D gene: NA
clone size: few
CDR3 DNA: TGCGCCAGCAGCTTGGATACAGGACGCACCGGGGAGCTGTTTTTT
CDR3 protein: CASSLDTGRTGELFF